These T cell receptor beta chains were read from a single sample in a study of CD8+ T cells in alopecia areata. The data were produced by immunoSEQ multiplex PCR, yet TCRdb's version contains in-frame clones alone and is incomplete. The data contain roughly 200,000 clones, 40% to 45% of them singletons. The sequenced sample was CD4+ T cells sorted from blood, obtained at approximately week 36, from a patient treated with tofacitinib. The receptors were sampled from a human donor with alopecia areata. Each CDR3 is given with its conserved first and last residue. D genes are given only for firm matches. Rows give clone size only sometimes, using once, few, many, or a class for an expanded clone.

cdr3_nt: TGTGCCAGCAGTCGGGAACAAGAGACCCAGTACTTC
cdr3_aa: CASSREQETQYF
clone_size: .
j_call: TRBJ2-5
v_call: TRBV14
d_call: .

cdr3_nt: TGCAGCGAGAAGACTAGCGGGAGTGTCGGGGAGCTGTTTTTT
cdr3_aa: CSEKTSGSVGELFF
clone_size: few
j_call: TRBJ2-2
v_call: TRBV29-1
d_call: TRBD2

cdr3_nt: TGTGCCAGCAGCCGACTAGGGAGCTCCTACGAGCAGTACTTC
cdr3_aa: CASSRLGSSYEQYF
clone_size: few
j_call: TRBJ2-7
v_call: TRBV7-2
d_call: .

cdr3_nt: TGTGCCGGGGGGCTCCGGGGAGCCAAAAACATTCAGTACTTC
cdr3_aa: CAGGLRGAKNIQYF
clone_size: .
j_call: TRBJ2-4
v_call: TRBV27
d_call: .

cdr3_nt: TGTGCCTGGGAAAAGATACGCTCCTACAATGAGCAGTTCTTC
cdr3_aa: CAWEKIRSYNEQFF
clone_size: .
j_call: TRBJ2-1
v_call: TRBV30
d_call: .

cdr3_nt: TGTGCCAGCAGTCTCGCTAGCGGTTACAATGAGCAGTTCTTC
cdr3_aa: CASSLASGYNEQFF
clone_size: many
j_call: TRBJ2-1
v_call: TRBV6-4
d_call: TRBD2

cdr3_nt: TGCGCCAGCAGCTTGGAGGGGCACGAGCAGTACTTC
cdr3_aa: CASSLEGHEQYF
clone_size: few
j_call: TRBJ2-7
v_call: TRBV5-1
d_call: .

cdr3_nt: TGCAGCGCAACAGTCTCTGGGGCCAACGTCCTGACTTTC
cdr3_aa: CSATVSGANVLTF
clone_size: few
j_call: TRBJ2-6
v_call: TRBV29-1
d_call: .

cdr3_nt: TGTGCCAGCAGCCCGGGACAGGGGGAAAACATTCAGTACTTC
cdr3_aa: CASSPGQGENIQYF
clone_size: .
j_call: TRBJ2-4
v_call: TRBV11-3
d_call: TRBD1

cdr3_nt: TGTGCCAGCAGCTTAAAGCTAGCGGGAGTGGAGACCCAGTACTTC
cdr3_aa: CASSLKLAGVETQYF
clone_size: .
j_call: TRBJ2-5
v_call: TRBV7-2
d_call: TRBD2

cdr3_nt: TGTGCCAGCAGCTTCAGCGGCCCTTCGAGGGAGTACGAGCAGTACTTC
cdr3_aa: CASSFSGPSREYEQYF
clone_size: .
j_call: TRBJ2-7
v_call: TRBV7-9
d_call: .

cdr3_nt: TGTGCCAGCAGCCTCGGCGGCACAGATACGCAGTATTTT
cdr3_aa: CASSLGGTDTQYF
clone_size: few
j_call: TRBJ2-3
v_call: TRBV2
d_call: .

cdr3_nt: TGCGCCAGCTGCTCTAGCGGGTCCACGGATGGGCAGTTCTTC
cdr3_aa: CASCSSGSTDGQFF
clone_size: .
j_call: TRBJ2-1
v_call: TRBV5-1
d_call: TRBD2

cdr3_nt: TGTGCCAGCAGCTTAACACTCGGCAATGAGCAGTTCTTC
cdr3_aa: CASSLTLGNEQFF
clone_size: .
j_call: TRBJ2-1
v_call: TRBV11-2
d_call: .

cdr3_nt: TGTGCCAGCAGACACGGGACCTCCTACGAGCAGTACTTC
cdr3_aa: CASRHGTSYEQYF
clone_size: few
j_call: TRBJ2-7
v_call: TRBV28
d_call: .

cdr3_nt: TGTGCCAGCAGTGAATTCAGGTCAGGGAGTTTGAACACTGAAGCTTTCTTT
cdr3_aa: CASSEFRSGSLNTEAFF
clone_size: .
j_call: TRBJ1-1
v_call: TRBV25-1
d_call: .

cdr3_nt: TGTGCCAGCAGCCCCTTCGGGACAGGGCTAGCTTCCGGGGCCAACGTCCTGACTTTC
cdr3_aa: CASSPFGTGLASGANVLTF
clone_size: few
j_call: TRBJ2-6
v_call: TRBV27
d_call: TRBD1

cdr3_nt: TGTGCCAGCAGCCAGGCTAGCGGGAGCTTCAGGGAGCTGTTTTTT
cdr3_aa: CASSQASGSFRELFF
clone_size: .
j_call: TRBJ2-2
v_call: TRBV4-2
d_call: TRBD2

cdr3_nt: TGTGCCAGCAGCGGGATTGCGGTCGGTAATGAGCAGTTCTTC
cdr3_aa: CASSGIAVGNEQFF
clone_size: .
j_call: TRBJ2-1
v_call: TRBV11-1
d_call: .

cdr3_nt: TGCAGCGTTCTAGAAGGGGATACGCAGTATTTT
cdr3_aa: CSVLEGDTQYF
clone_size: few
j_call: TRBJ2-3
v_call: TRBV29-1
d_call: .

cdr3_nt: TGTGCCACCAGCAGAGGGGGGGCGAAGGTCGGGGAGCTGTTTTTT
cdr3_aa: CATSRGGAKVGELFF
clone_size: .
j_call: TRBJ2-2
v_call: TRBV15
d_call: .

cdr3_nt: TGCAGCGTTCCAAAGGCGGGAGGCCTCCCCGAGCAGTACTTC
cdr3_aa: CSVPKAGGLPEQYF
clone_size: few
j_call: TRBJ2-7
v_call: TRBV29-1
d_call: TRBD2

cdr3_nt: TGTGCCACCAGCAGAGATCCTGGGCAGAAATCCTACGAGCAGTACTTC
cdr3_aa: CATSRDPGQKSYEQYF
clone_size: .
j_call: TRBJ2-7
v_call: TRBV15
d_call: .